A single sample gave rise to the 17 T cell receptor beta chains below, sequenced in a study of T-cell reconstitution after alpha-beta-depleted transplantation in children. During its preparation, the TCRbeta library received unique molecular identifiers. TCRdb itself ran the PCR reads through MiXCR, one entry per CDR3 protein. Among approximately 300,000 distinct CDR3 sequences listed, roughly 12% were seen once. Sequences were derived from peripheral blood, sampled 180 days after TCRalphabeta/CD19-depleted stem cell transplant. These receptors were collected from a male patient between 2 and 15 years old who had a stem cell transplant for chronic granulomatous disease, so the T cells may come from the graft donor.

Ten or more counts support this clonotype. This chain uses TRBV3-1 with TRBJ1-3, with a weak D call TRBD1 (5 bases). V was shortened by 4 bases and J by 8 bases, with 12 bases between the two germline ends. The CDR3 runs 13 residues. Germline CDR1 reads LGHDT; CDR2 reads YNNKEL (reference sequence). The CDR3 DNA is TGTGCCAGCAGCCCGGGGGTGAAGGACACCATATATTTT. Its protein is CASSPGVKDTIYF.

The table lists this clonotype with many counts. This sequence joins TRBV6-5 and TRBJ2-7; D may be TRBD1 (5 bases). CDR1 is MNHEY and CDR2 is SVGAGI in the germline V gene. V lost 3 bases and J lost 5, with 17 bases in between. The CDR3 is 15 residues long. The CDR3 reads CASSYMVFRVNEQYF. CDR3 DNA: TGTGCCAGCAGTTATATGGTGTTCAGGGTGAACGAGCAGTACTTC.

In this sample, this clonotype turned up a few times. This chain links TRBV19 with TRBJ2-2; D ambiguous. V was shortened by 3 bases and J by 1 base, with 9 bases between the two germline ends. The CDR3 contains 15 residues. Germline V gene sequence: CDR1 LNHDA, CDR2 SQIVND (reference sequence). The CDR3 loop is CASSITSWNTGELFF. The DNA for the CDR3 is TGTGCCAGTAGTATCACCAGCTGGAACACCGGGGAGCTGTTTTTT.

This clonotype was recorded at least ten times. V usage is TRBV5-5 and J usage is TRBJ2-3; possible D gene TRBD2, 7 bases. The CDR3 contains 15 residues. The germline CDR1 and CDR2 sequences are SGHKS and YYEKEE (reference sequence). V lost 4 bases to trimming and J lost 3 bases, with 15 bases between them. The CDR3 DNA reads TGTGCCAGCAGCCCGAGGGGGGGGTGGACAGATACGCAGTATTTT. It is translated as CASSPRGGWTDTQYF.

The chain links TRBV19 to TRBJ2-5; TRBD1 agrees at 10 bases. Germline V gives CDR1 LNHDA, CDR2 SQIVND (reference sequence). There are 14 residues in the CDR3. Germline trimming cut 3 bases from V and 5 bases from J; bases unmatched to any gene: 3. The CDR3 region is CASSIQGQGETQYF. The CDR3 region has the DNA TGTGCCAGTAGTATCCAGGGACAGGGGGAGACCCAGTACTTC. The full variable domain, completed using reference TRBV19 and TRBJ2-5, is DGGITQSPKYLFRKEGQNVTLSCEQNLNHDAMYWYRQDPGQGLRLIYYSQIVNDFQKGDIAEGYSVSREKKESFPLTVTSAQKNPTAFYLCASSIQGQGETQYFGPGTRLLVL.

This clonotype was recorded many times. This chain connects TRBV9 to TRBJ1-5, with a possible D match to TRBD1 (5 bases). Germline CDR1 reads SGDLS; CDR2 reads YYNGEE. The CDR3 consists of 15 residues. Deletions cut 0 bases from V and 4 bases from J, with 11 bases between. CDR3 nucleotide sequence: TGTGCCAGCAGCGTAGAGGGGACGGATAATCAGCCCCAGCATTTT. It translates to CASSVEGTDNQPQHF. The full variable domain, completed using reference TRBV9 and TRBJ1-5, is DSGVTQTPKHLITATGQRVTLRCSPRSGDLSVYWYQQSLDQGLQFLIQYYNGEERAKGNILERFSAQQFPDLHSELNLSSLELGDSALYFCASSVEGTDNQPQHFGDGTRLSIL.

This clonotype has only a few counts. The gene calls are TRBV5-4 and TRBJ1-2; 7 bases align to TRBD1. The trim removed 5 bases at V and 8 bases at J, leaving 6 bases unmatched. The germline V gene has CDR1 SGHNT and CDR2 YYREEE (reference sequence). This CDR3 contains 12 residues. CDR3 loop: CASRSGTVGYTF. The CDR3, as DNA: TGTGCCAGCAGGAGTGGGACAGTCGGCTACACCTTC.

V is TRBV7-9 and J is TRBJ1-5, with D maybe TRBD1 (6 bases). Germline V gene sequence: CDR1 SEHNR, CDR2 FQNEAQ (reference sequence). V lost 5 bases to trimming and J lost 5 bases, with 13 bases between them. The CDR3 loop spans 14 amino acids. In DNA form, the CDR3 reads TGTGCCAGCAGCGTACAGGGCGAGGATCAGCCCCAGCATTTT. Translated: CASSVQGEDQPQHF.

A note on this clonotype: This sequence may be a read error, since a much larger clone differs from it by one base. The V gene is TRBV12-3 or TRBV12-4, the J gene TRBJ2-5; TRBD2 matches 8 bases. This CDR3 has 14 amino acids. Trimming removed 7 bases from V and 5 bases from J; junction bases left unmatched: 9. The CDR3 loop is CASIWTSWMETQYF. The CDR3 nucleotides read TGTGCCAGCATTTGGACTAGCTGGATGGAGACCCAGTACTTC.

In its sample, this clonotype was seen many times. CDR3 amino acids: CSALSMTYEQYF. For the CDR3, the DNA is TGCAGTGCTCTCTCCATGACCTACGAGCAGTACTTC. This chain uses TRBV20-1 with TRBJ2-7; D unresolved. Germline CDR1 DFQATT, CDR2 SNEGSKA (reference sequence). Deletions cut 5 bases from V and 2 bases from J, with 10 bases between. This CDR3 is built from 12 residues.

This clonotype was found many times. This rearrangement joins TRBV28 to TRBJ1-5, with unresolved D. This CDR3 is built from 12 residues. V shed 7 bases and J shed 0 bases, with 4 bases lying between them. Germline CDR1 reads MDHEN; CDR2 reads SYDVKM. DNA of the CDR3: TGTGCCAGCACTTATAGCAATCAGCCCCAGCATTTT. Translating gives CASTYSNQPQHF.

This clonotype was detected many times. The chain has TRBV24-1 and TRBJ2-3; D could derive from TRBD1 or TRBD2 (5 bases each). V was shortened by 3 bases and J by 4 bases, with 13 bases between the two germline ends. In germline, CDR1 is KGHDR, CDR2 SFDVKD. The CDR3 runs to 15 residues. The CDR3 region has the DNA TGTGCCACCAGTGATCGAAGGGGAGACTCAGATACGCAGTATTTT. This codes for CATSDRRGDSDTQYF.

This clonotype was seen at least ten times. The chain joins TRBV25-1 to TRBJ2-1, with D uncertain. Trimming left V 4 bases short and J 3 bases short, with 13 bases between. Germline V gene sequence: CDR1 MGHDK, CDR2 SYGVNS. This CDR3 comprises 15 residues. CDR3 protein: CASSVVGNRYNEQFF. The CDR3 DNA sequence: TGTGCCAGCAGTGTAGTAGGAAACCGCTACAATGAGCAGTTCTTC.

This clonotype was recorded at least ten times. This chain uses TRBV9 with TRBJ1-2, with TRBD1 matching over 12 bases. CDR1 and CDR2 (germline): SGDLS, YYNGEE. This CDR3 region has 20 residues. V was clipped by 3 bases and J by 3 bases; unmatched bases: 18. The DNA for the CDR3 is TGTGCCAGCAGCGCAGCATGGAGTGGGACAGGGGGCGCACAGCACTATGGCTACACCTTC. Translation: CASSAAWSGTGGAQHYGYTF.

Only a few counts were recorded for this clonotype. The rearrangement uses TRBV7-2 and TRBJ2-3; D is undetermined. Germline lookup yields CDR1 SGHTA and CDR2 FQGNSA. This CDR3 spans 15 amino acids. V lost 5 bases and J lost 5, with 17 bases in between. CDR3 coding DNA: TGTGCCAGCAGCCCCGGCGCGTCTCGTGGAGATACGCAGTATTTT. It translates to CASSPGASRGDTQYF.

Details on this clonotype: This clone may be a read error of a much larger clone one base away. This chain uses TRBV10-3 with TRBJ2-7; no firm D call. The V gene lost 2 bases and the J gene lost 4 bases, with 9 bases spanning the gap. The CDR3 consists of 13 residues. The germline V gene encodes CDR1 ENHRY and CDR2 SYGVKD. The CDR3 DNA reads as TGTGCCATCAGTGAGGCGTGGGTTTACGAGCAGTACTTC. This translates into CAISEAWVYEQYF.

Worth noting for this clonotype: Being one base from a much bigger clone, this may be a read error. The chain has TRBV3-1 and TRBJ1-2; possible D gene TRBD1, 5 bases. V dropped 3 bases and J dropped 4 bases, with 18 bases sitting between them. The CDR3 covers 16 residues. Germline CDR1 LGHDT, CDR2 YNNKEL (reference sequence). The CDR3 spells CASSHGGARATYGYTF. CDR3 coding DNA: TGTGCCAGCAGCCACGGTGGTGCCAGGGCCACCTATGGCTACACCTTC.